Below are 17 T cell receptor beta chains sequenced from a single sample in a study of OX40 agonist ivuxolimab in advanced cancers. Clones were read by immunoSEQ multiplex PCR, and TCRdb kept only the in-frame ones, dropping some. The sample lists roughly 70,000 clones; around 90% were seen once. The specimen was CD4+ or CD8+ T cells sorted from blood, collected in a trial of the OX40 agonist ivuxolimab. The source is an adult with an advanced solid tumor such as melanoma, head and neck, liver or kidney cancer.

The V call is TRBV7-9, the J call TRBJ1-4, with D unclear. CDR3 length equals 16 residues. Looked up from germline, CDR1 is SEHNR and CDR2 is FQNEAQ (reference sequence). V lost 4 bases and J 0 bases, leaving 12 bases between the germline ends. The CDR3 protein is CASSSGRGATNEKLFF. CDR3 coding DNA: TGTGCCAGCAGCTCGGGTAGAGGTGCAACTAATGAAAAACTGTTTTTT. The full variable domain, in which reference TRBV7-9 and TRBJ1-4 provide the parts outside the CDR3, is DTGVSQNPRHKITKRGQNVTFRCDPISEHNRLYWYRQTLGQGPEFLTYFQNEAQLEKSRLLSDRFSAERPKGSFSTLEIQRTEQGDSAMYLCASSSGRGATNEKLFFGSGTQLSVL.

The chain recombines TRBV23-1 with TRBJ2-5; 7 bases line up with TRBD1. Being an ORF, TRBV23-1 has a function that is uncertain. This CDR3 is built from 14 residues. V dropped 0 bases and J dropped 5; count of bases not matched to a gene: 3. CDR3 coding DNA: TGCGCCAGCAGTCAATCGACAGGGTGGGAGACCCAGTACTTC. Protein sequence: CASSQSTGWETQYF.

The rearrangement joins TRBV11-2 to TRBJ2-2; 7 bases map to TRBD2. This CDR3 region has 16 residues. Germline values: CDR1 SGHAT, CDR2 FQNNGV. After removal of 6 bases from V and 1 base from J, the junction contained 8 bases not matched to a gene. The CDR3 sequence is CASRPFLAENTGELFF. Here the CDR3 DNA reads TGTGCCAGCAGACCCTTTCTAGCGGAGAACACCGGGGAGCTGTTTTTT. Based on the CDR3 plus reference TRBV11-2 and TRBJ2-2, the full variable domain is EAGVAQSPRYKIIEKRQSVAFWCNPISGHATLYWYQQILGQGPKLLIQFQNNGVVDDSQLPKDRFSAERLKGVDSTLKIQPAKLEDSAVYLCASRPFLAENTGELFFGEGSRLTVL.

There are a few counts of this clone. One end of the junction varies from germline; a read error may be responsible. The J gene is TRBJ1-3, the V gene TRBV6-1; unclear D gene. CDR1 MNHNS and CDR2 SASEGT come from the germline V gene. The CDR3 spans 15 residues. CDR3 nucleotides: TGTGCCAGCAGGGAAGGGTGGAATTCTGGAAACACCATATATTTT. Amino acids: CASREGWNSGNTIYF.

CDR3 coding DNA: TGCGCCAGCAGCCAAGAGGCCGGGCAGGGGGAGTACTTC. It specifies CASSQEAGQGEYF. The rearrangement joins TRBV4-1 to TRBJ2-7; 7 bases are a match to TRBD1. Germline CDR1 reads MGHRA; CDR2 reads YSYEKL. The CDR3 contains 13 residues. The ends lost 0 bases at V and 11 bases at J; junction bases unmatched: 7.

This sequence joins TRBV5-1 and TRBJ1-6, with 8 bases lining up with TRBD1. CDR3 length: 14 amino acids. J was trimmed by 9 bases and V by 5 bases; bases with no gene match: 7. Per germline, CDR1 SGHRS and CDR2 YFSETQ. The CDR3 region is CASRTGELFSPLHF. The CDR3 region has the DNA TGCGCCAGCAGGACAGGGGAACTGTTTTCACCCCTCCACTTT.

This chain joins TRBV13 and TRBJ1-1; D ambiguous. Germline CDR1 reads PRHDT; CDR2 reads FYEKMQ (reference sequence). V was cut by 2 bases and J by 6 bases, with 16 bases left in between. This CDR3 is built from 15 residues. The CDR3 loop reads CASSLIVPSPSEAFF. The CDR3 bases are TGTGCCAGCAGCTTAATTGTGCCCTCTCCGTCTGAAGCTTTCTTT. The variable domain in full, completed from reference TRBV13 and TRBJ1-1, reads AAGVIQSPRHLIKEKRETATLKCYPIPRHDTVYWYQQGPGQDPQFLISFYEKMQSDKGSIPDRFSAQQFSDYHSELNMSSLELGDSALYFCASSLIVPSPSEAFFGQGTRLTVV.

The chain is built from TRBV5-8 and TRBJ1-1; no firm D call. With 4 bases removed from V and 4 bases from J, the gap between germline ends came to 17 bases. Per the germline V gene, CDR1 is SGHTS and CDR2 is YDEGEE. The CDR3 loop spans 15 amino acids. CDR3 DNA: TGTGCCAGCAGCCAAAACCCCGTTCGAAGCACTGAAGCTTTCTTT. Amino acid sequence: CASSQNPVRSTEAFF.

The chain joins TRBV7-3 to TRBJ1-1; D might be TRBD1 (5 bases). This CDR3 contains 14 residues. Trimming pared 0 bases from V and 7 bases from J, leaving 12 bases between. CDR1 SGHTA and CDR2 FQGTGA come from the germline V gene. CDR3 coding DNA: TGTGCCAGCAGCTTAACGCGAACGGGGGGTGAAGCTTTCTTT. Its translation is CASSLTRTGGEAFF.

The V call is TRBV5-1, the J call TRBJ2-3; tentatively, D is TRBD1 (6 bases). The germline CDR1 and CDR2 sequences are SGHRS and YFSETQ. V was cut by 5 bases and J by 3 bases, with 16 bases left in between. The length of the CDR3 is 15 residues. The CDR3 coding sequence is TGCGCCAGCAGAATTGGACAGAACCCTACAGATACGCAGTATTTT. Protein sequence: CASRIGQNPTDTQYF.

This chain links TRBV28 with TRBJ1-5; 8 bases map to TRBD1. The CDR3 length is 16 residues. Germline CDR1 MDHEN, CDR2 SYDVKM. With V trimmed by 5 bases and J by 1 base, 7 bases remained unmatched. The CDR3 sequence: CASSPQGAGSNQPQHF. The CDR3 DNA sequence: TGTGCCAGCAGTCCCCAGGGGGCGGGAAGCAATCAGCCCCAGCATTTT.

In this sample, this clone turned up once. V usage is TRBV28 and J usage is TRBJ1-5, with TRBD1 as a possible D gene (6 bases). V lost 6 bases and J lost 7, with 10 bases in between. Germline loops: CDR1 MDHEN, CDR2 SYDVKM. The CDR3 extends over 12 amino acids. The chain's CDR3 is CASRLRGQPQHF. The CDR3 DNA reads TGTGCCAGCAGACTCAGGGGACAGCCCCAGCATTTT.

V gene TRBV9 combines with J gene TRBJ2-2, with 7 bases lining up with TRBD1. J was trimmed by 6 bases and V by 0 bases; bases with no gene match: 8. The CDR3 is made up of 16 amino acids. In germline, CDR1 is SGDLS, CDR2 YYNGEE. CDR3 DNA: TGTGCCAGCAGCGTAGGACAGGGTTATACAGCCGGGGAGCTGTTTTTT. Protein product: CASSVGQGYTAGELFF.

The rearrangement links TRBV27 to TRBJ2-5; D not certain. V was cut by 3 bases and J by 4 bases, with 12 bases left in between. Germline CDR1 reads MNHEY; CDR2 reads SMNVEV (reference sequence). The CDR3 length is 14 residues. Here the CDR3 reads CASSFGRASETQYF. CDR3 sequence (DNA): TGTGCCAGCAGTTTCGGCCGAGCATCAGAGACCCAGTACTTC.

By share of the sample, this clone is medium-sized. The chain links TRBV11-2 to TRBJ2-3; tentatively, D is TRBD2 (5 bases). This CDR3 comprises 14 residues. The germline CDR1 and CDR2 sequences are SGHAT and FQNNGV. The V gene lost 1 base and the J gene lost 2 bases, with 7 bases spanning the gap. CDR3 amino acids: CASSLGRFTDTQYF. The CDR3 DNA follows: TGTGCCAGCAGCTTAGGGAGGTTCACAGATACGCAGTATTTT.

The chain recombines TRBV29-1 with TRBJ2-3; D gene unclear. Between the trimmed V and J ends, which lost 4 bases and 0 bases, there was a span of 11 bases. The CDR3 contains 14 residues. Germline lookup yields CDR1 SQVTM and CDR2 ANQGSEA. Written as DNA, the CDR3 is TGCAGCGTTGGGAGCTCTTCTAGCACAGATACGCAGTATTTT. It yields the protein CSVGSSSSTDTQYF.

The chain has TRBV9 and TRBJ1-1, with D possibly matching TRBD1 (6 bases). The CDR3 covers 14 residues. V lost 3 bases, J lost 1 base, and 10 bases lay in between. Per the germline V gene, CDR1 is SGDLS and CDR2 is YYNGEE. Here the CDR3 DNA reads TGTGCCAGCAGCGGAGCGGGGGCGAACACTGAAGCTTTCTTT. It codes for CASSGAGANTEAFF. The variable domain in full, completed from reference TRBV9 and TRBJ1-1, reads DSGVTQTPKHLITATGQRVTLRCSPRSGDLSVYWYQQSLDQGLQFLIQYYNGEERAKGNILERFSAQQFPDLHSELNLSSLELGDSALYFCASSGAGANTEAFFGQGTRLTVV.